Below are 24 T cell receptor beta chains sequenced from a single sample in a study of technical replicates of blood from a handful of donors. Some clones are missing from TCRdb's copy, which holds only in-frame ones; the method was immunoSEQ multiplex PCR. The table lists about 94,000 clones, 96% of them singletons. Sequenced material: T cells isolated from PBMCs. Receptor source: a human donor in good health.

The chain couples TRBV19 to TRBJ2-1; the D is unclear. From germline, CDR1 is LNHDA and CDR2 SQIVND (reference sequence). Trimming shortened V by 3 bases and J by 7 bases, and 13 bases separated the two germline ends. The CDR3 sequence is 14 residues long. This CDR3 is CASSIANTRNEQFF. The CDR3, as DNA: TGTGCCAGTAGTATCGCGAATACGCGGAATGAGCAGTTCTTC.

The sample holds a few counts of this clone. V gene TRBV6-5 combines with J gene TRBJ2-2; 7 bases map to TRBD2. The trim removed 10 bases at V and 2 bases at J, leaving 10 bases unmatched. The CDR3 runs 15 residues. CDR1 and CDR2 from the germline V gene are MNHEY and SVGAGI. For the CDR3, the DNA is TGTGCCATTGTGGGAGGACTAGTTAACACCGGGGAGCTGTTTTTT. It codes for CAIVGGLVNTGELFF.

This clone was recorded only once. V is TRBV9 and J is TRBJ2-5; 7 bases map to TRBD1. Germline V gives CDR1 SGDLS, CDR2 YYNGEE. The CDR3 sequence is 15 residues long. V shed 0 bases, J shed 6 bases, and the junction held 8 bases outside the gene matches. The CDR3 loop is CASSVGTGEGKTQYF. The CDR3 bases are TGTGCCAGCAGCGTAGGAACAGGGGAAGGAAAGACCCAGTACTTC.

The chain combines TRBV7-9 with TRBJ2-7; D not resolved. Germline V lookup: CDR1 SEHNR, CDR2 FQNEAQ (reference sequence). CDR3 length equals 12 residues. With 5 bases removed from V and 5 bases from J, the gap between germline ends came to 10 bases. In DNA, the CDR3 is TGTGCCAGCAGCCTGACATTAGACGAGCAGTACTTC. Its translation is CASSLTLDEQYF.

With respect to this clone: A read error may account for a junction end that differs from germline. V is TRBV7-7 and J is TRBJ2-3; 7 nucleotides align to TRBD2. Germline CDR1 SSHAT, CDR2 FNYEAQ (reference sequence). The CDR3 consists of 14 residues. The CDR3 sequence is CASSLQVAGDTQYF. DNA of the CDR3: TGTGCTAGCAGCTTACAGGTAGCGGGAGATACGCAGTATTTT.

V gene TRBV6-5 combines with J gene TRBJ1-1, with 9 bases fitting TRBD1. Germline CDR1 is MNHEY and CDR2 is SVGAGI. The V gene end was trimmed by 0 bases and the J gene end by 6 bases; junction bases not matched to a gene: 8. The CDR3 length is 16 residues. The CDR3 DNA reads TGTGCCAGCAGTTACTCCTCGGGACAGGGCTTTGCTGAAGCTTTCTTT. Amino acids: CASSYSSGQGFAEAFF.

This clone was seen just once. The chain joins TRBV15 to TRBJ2-7; 8 bases line up with TRBD1. Per germline, CDR1 LNHNV and CDR2 YYDKDF (reference sequence). V lost 0 bases to trimming and J lost 4 bases; unmatched junction nucleotides: 2. The CDR3 loop spans 14 amino acids. This chain's CDR3 is CATSRDQGAYEQYF. Here the CDR3 DNA reads TGTGCCACCAGCAGAGACCAGGGGGCTTACGAGCAGTACTTC.

The chain recombines TRBV19 with TRBJ1-5, with no clear D. The germline V gene has CDR1 LNHDA and CDR2 SQIVND (reference sequence). This CDR3 has 14 amino acids. Trimming shortened V by 5 bases and J by 4 bases, and 12 bases separated the two germline ends. Here the CDR3 DNA reads TGTGCCAGTAGTCCCGACACCCGGAATCAGCCCCAGCATTTT. This gives the protein CASSPDTRNQPQHF.

The chain links TRBV7-2 to TRBJ2-7; D remains unclear. Trimming took 6 bases from V and 3 from J, leaving 6 bases between them. CDR3 size: 11 residues. Germline-derived CDR1 and CDR2 are SGHTA and FQGNSA. This chain's CDR3 is CASSNGYEQYF. The CDR3 bases are TGTGCCAGCAGTAACGGCTACGAGCAGTACTTC.

This chain connects TRBV6-1 to TRBJ2-5; D perhaps matches TRBD1 (6 bases). This CDR3 is built from 15 residues. V was clipped by 8 bases and J by 5 bases, with 21 bases between them. CDR1 and CDR2 from the germline V gene are MNHNS and SASEGT. The chain's CDR3 is CASGGQQGSRETQYF. The CDR3 DNA is TGTGCCAGCGGGGGTCAACAGGGATCGAGGGAGACCCAGTACTTC.

V and J are TRBV19 and TRBJ1-1; possibly TRBD1 for D (6 bases). The CDR3 contains 13 residues. V was clipped by 3 bases and J by 5 bases, with 10 bases between them. Germline V lookup: CDR1 LNHDA, CDR2 SQIVND (reference sequence). CDR3 region: CASSITGQTEAFF. CDR3 nucleotide sequence: TGTGCCAGTAGTATTACAGGGCAGACTGAAGCTTTCTTT.

The chain couples TRBV28 to TRBJ2-1; 11 bases are a match to TRBD2. This CDR3 region has 17 residues. Trimming took 4 bases from V and 4 from J; bases not matched to a gene: 9. CDR1 and CDR2 from the germline V gene are MDHEN and SYDVKM. DNA of the CDR3: TGTGCCAGCAGTTCTCTAGCGGGAGGTACACTTTACAATGAGCAGTTCTTC. Translating it yields CASSSLAGGTLYNEQFF.

This chain uses TRBV11-2 with TRBJ1-4; D is undetermined. V lost 1 base, J lost 8 bases, and 11 bases lay in between. The CDR3 is 14 amino acids. CDR1 is SGHAT and CDR2 is FQNNGV in the germline V gene. CDR3 loop: CASSLGREQEKLFF. The CDR3 DNA reads as TGTGCCAGCAGCTTAGGGAGGGAACAAGAAAAACTGTTTTTT.

The gene calls are TRBV10-3 and TRBJ2-1; 13 positions agree with TRBD2. The germline V gene has CDR1 ENHRY and CDR2 SYGVKD. The CDR3 is 13 amino acids. The ends lost 10 bases at V and 8 bases at J; junction bases unmatched: 5. In nucleotides, the CDR3 is TGTGCCACCGGGACTAGCGGGACGCATGAGCAGTTCTTC. Translating it yields CATGTSGTHEQFF.

CDR3: CASSIGQGTYEQYF. The CDR3 region has the DNA TGTGCCAGCAGCATTGGACAGGGGACCTACGAGCAGTACTTC. The chain has TRBV5-6 and TRBJ2-7; 9 bases match TRBD1. There are 14 residues in the CDR3. Germline lookup yields CDR1 SGHDT and CDR2 YYEEEE. V dropped 4 bases and J dropped 2; count of bases not matched to a gene: 4.

The rearrangement joins TRBV5-4 to TRBJ2-1; 10 bases are a match to TRBD2. The CDR3 sequence is 15 residues long. The trim removed 5 bases at V and 3 bases at J, leaving 5 bases unmatched. CDR1 SGHNT and CDR2 YYREEE come from the germline V gene (reference sequence). The CDR3 is CASRLAGGNYNEQFF. CDR3 sequence (DNA): TGTGCCAGCAGGTTAGCGGGGGGTAACTACAATGAGCAGTTCTTC.

The CDR3: CASSWDRDMDYTF. DNA for the CDR3: TGTGCCAGCAGCTGGGACAGGGACATGGACTACACCTTC. The rearrangement links TRBV13 to TRBJ1-2, with 9 positions matching TRBD1. Per germline, CDR1 PRHDT and CDR2 FYEKMQ (reference sequence). This CDR3 region has 13 residues. Trimming cost V 4 bases and J 10 bases; bases outside gene matches: 7.

This clone was detected only once. This chain connects TRBV14 to TRBJ1-3; 7 nucleotides match TRBD1. The CDR3 covers 16 residues. V lost 1 base, J lost 3 bases, and 6 bases stayed unmatched. In germline, CDR1 is SGHDN, CDR2 FVKESK. The CDR3 is CASSQAGGGLGNTIYF. The CDR3 DNA reads TGTGCCAGCAGCCAAGCAGGGGGAGGACTTGGAAACACCATATATTTT. Based on the CDR3 plus reference TRBV14 and TRBJ1-3, the full variable domain is EAGVTQFPSHSVIEKGQTVTLRCDPISGHDNLYWYRRVMGKEIKFLLHFVKESKQDESGMPNNRFLAERTGGTYSTLKVQPAELEDSGVYFCASSQAGGGLGNTIYFGEGSWLTVV.

The genes are TRBV27 and TRBJ2-1, with 9 bases identical to TRBD2. Germline CDR1 and CDR2: MNHEY and SMNVEV (reference sequence). The CDR3 runs to 15 residues. V lost 2 bases to trimming and J lost 9 bases; unmatched junction nucleotides: 8. CDR3 nucleotides: TGTGCCAGCAGTTTAGGTAGCGGGAGACCGGGTGAGCAGTTCTTC. Translating gives CASSLGSGRPGEQFF.

The V call is TRBV5-5, the J call TRBJ2-1; 7 bases fit TRBD2. The germline gives CDR1 SGHKS, CDR2 YYEKEE (reference sequence). Trimming at V came to 2 bases and at J to 7 bases, leaving 9 bases not matched to a gene. CDR3 length: 15 amino acids. The CDR3 here is CASSFLGGRGNEQFF. The DNA for the CDR3 is TGTGCCAGCAGCTTTTTGGGCGGGAGAGGTAATGAGCAGTTCTTC.

This clone was detected a few times. The rearrangement uses TRBV19 and TRBJ1-1; possibly TRBD1 for D (5 bases). The CDR3 runs 11 residues. V was shortened by 8 bases and J by 1 base, with 5 bases between the two germline ends. CDR1 and CDR2 from the germline V gene are LNHDA and SQIVND (reference sequence). CDR3: CASDRNTEAFF. The CDR3, as DNA: TGTGCCAGTGACAGGAACACTGAAGCTTTCTTT.

V and J are TRBV14 and TRBJ1-1; D is possibly TRBD1 (5 bases). Trimming shortened V by 1 base and J by 4 bases, and 13 bases separated the two germline ends. The CDR3 is 15 residues long. The germline CDR1 and CDR2 sequences are SGHDN and FVKESK. This CDR3 reads CASSQVWGEITEAFF. In nucleotides, the CDR3 is TGTGCCAGCAGCCAAGTCTGGGGGGAGATCACTGAAGCTTTCTTT.

The V gene is TRBV2, the J gene TRBJ2-3; the D gene is possibly TRBD1 (6 bases). The CDR3 length is 17 residues. Germline lookup yields CDR1 SNHLY and CDR2 FYNNEI. With 10 bases removed from V and 2 bases from J, the gap between germline ends came to 25 bases. The CDR3, as DNA: TGTGCCACCTCTCTACACCGGGACACCTTTAACACAGATACGCAGTATTTT. As protein: CATSLHRDTFNTDTQYF.

This clone was seen just once. The chain carries TRBV13 and TRBJ1-6; 8 bases line up with TRBD1. The CDR3 is made up of 15 amino acids. Germline loops: CDR1 PRHDT, CDR2 FYEKMQ (reference sequence). With 7 bases clipped from V and 10 bases from J, the junction kept 12 bases outside the gene matches. For the CDR3, the DNA is TGTGCCAGCACCGTGAGAGACAGGGGCGAATCACCCCTCCACTTT. Encoded protein: CASTVRDRGESPLHF.